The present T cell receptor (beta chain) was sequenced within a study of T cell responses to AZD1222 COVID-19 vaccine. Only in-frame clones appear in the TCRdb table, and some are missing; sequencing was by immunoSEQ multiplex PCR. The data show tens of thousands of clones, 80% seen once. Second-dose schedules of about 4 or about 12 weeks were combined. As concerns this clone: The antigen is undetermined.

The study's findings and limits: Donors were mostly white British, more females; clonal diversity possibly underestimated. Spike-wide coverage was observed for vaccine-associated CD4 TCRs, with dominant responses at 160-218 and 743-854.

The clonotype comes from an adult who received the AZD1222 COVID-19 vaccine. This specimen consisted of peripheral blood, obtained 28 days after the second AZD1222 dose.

CDR3 residues: CATSDFSRGQETQYF. The CDR3 DNA is TGTGCCACCAGTGATTTTTCCAGGGGACAAGAGACCCAGTACTTC. V gene TRBV24-1 combines with J gene TRBJ2-5, with D possibly TRBD1 on 6 matching bases. The germline CDR1 and CDR2 sequences are KGHDR and SFDVKD. This CDR3 is 15 amino acids long. Between the trimmed V and J ends, which lost 1 base and 2 bases, there was a span of 10 bases.